Presented here are 22 T cell receptor beta chains from one specimen sequenced in a study of blood T cells in healthy people across ages. A sample-barcoded 5' primer and a J-beta primer mix were used in a second PCR of roughly 6 to 12 cycles. MiXCR was run by TCRdb on the 5' RACE reads, yielding one entry per CDR3 protein. The sample records roughly 700,000 distinct CDR3 sequences, 20% to 25% being singletons. These data were also filed under a second study, of T cells of mothers and their children.

The sample comprised blood. The receptors here all came from a boy aged 10-17 years in good health.

There are a few counts of this clonotype. The chain carries TRBV7-6 and TRBJ2-3; 7 positions match TRBD1. This CDR3 has 15 residues. The ends lost 1 base at V and 2 bases at J; junction bases unmatched: 3. Germline CDR1 is SGHVS and CDR2 is FNYEAQ. The CDR3 DNA reads as TGTGCCAGCAGCTTAGGGGGACAGATCACAGATACGCAGTATTTT. This translates into CASSLGGQITDTQYF.

The sample holds a few counts of this clonotype. This rearrangement joins TRBV5-6 to TRBJ1-2, with unresolved D. This CDR3 contains 15 residues. The germline V gene has CDR1 SGHDT and CDR2 YYEEEE. Trimming removed 6 bases from V and 4 bases from J, with 19 bases in between. The CDR3 protein is CASNPTSSILYGYTF. The CDR3 nucleotides are TGTGCCAGCAACCCAACGAGTTCAATTCTCTATGGCTACACCTTC.

This clonotype appeared a few times. V and J are TRBV6-2 or TRBV6-3 and TRBJ2-7; 7 bases are shared with TRBD1. V trimming: 5 bases; J trimming: 3 bases; junction bases outside the gene matches: 7. Germline assignment: CDR1 MNHEY and CDR2 SVGEGT. The CDR3 loop spans 14 amino acids. The CDR3 coding sequence is TGTGCCAGCAGTCCGACAGGGCCAGTCTACGAGCAGTACTTC. Protein sequence: CASSPTGPVYEQYF.

This clonotype came up a few times. The chain has TRBV29-1 and TRBJ2-1; 10 bases line up with TRBD2. Trimming at V came to 2 bases and at J to 8 bases, leaving 0 bases not matched to a gene. Germline lookup yields CDR1 SQVTM and CDR2 ANQGSEA. This CDR3 has 12 residues. CDR3 loop: CSVETSGDEQFF. CDR3 DNA: TGCAGCGTTGAAACTAGCGGGGATGAGCAGTTCTTC.

This clonotype was counted a single time. V and J are TRBV27 and TRBJ2-1; D is perhaps TRBD1 (5 bases). V lost 3 bases, J lost 5 bases, and 11 bases lay in between. Germline assignment: CDR1 MNHEY and CDR2 SMNVEV (reference sequence). The CDR3 is 14 amino acids. DNA for the CDR3: TGTGCCAGCAGTTTTTTTGGACAACACAATGAGCAGTTCTTC. This codes for CASSFFGQHNEQFF.

V gene TRBV10-2 combines with J gene TRBJ2-1; a weak D match, TRBD2 (5 bases). V was cut by 3 bases and J by 10 bases, with 10 bases left in between. CDR1 is WSHSY, CDR2 SAAADI, per germline. There are 12 residues in the CDR3. CDR3 in amino acids: CASSDESGEQFF. The CDR3 DNA sequence: TGCGCCAGCAGTGACGAGAGCGGCGAGCAGTTCTTC.

In its sample, this clonotype was seen a few times. This chain uses TRBV7-9 with TRBJ2-1; tentative D call: TRBD2 (5 bases). The germline gives CDR1 SEHNR, CDR2 FQNEAQ (reference sequence). V was trimmed by 2 bases and J by 5 bases, leaving 13 bases between them. CDR3 length equals 15 residues. The CDR3 here is CASSLSPGMNNEQFF. CDR3 coding DNA: TGTGCCAGCAGCTTATCTCCGGGGATGAACAATGAGCAGTTCTTC.

In this sample, this clonotype turned up once. The V call is TRBV18, the J call TRBJ1-4, with 7 nucleotides matching TRBD1. CDR1 is KGHSH, CDR2 LQKENI, per germline. With V trimmed by 6 bases and J by 4 bases, 8 bases remained unmatched. The CDR3 length is 15 residues. CDR3 amino acids: CASSLVGTVNEKLFF. CDR3 DNA sequence: TGTGCCAGCTCCCTCGTGGGGACAGTTAATGAAAAACTGTTTTTT.

The V and J genes are TRBV18 and TRBJ1-5; D is unresolved. This CDR3 spans 14 amino acids. Germline CDR1 reads KGHSH; CDR2 reads LQKENI. V gave up 2 bases and J gave up 7 bases, with 12 bases separating them. Here the CDR3 reads CASSPNGVGQPQHF. CDR3 coding DNA: TGTGCCAGCTCACCAAACGGGGTTGGGCAGCCCCAGCATTTT. Full variable domain (missing parts from reference TRBV18 and TRBJ1-5): NAGVMQNPRHLVRRRGQEARLRCSPMKGHSHVYWYRQLPEEGLKFMVYLQKENIIDESGMPKERFSAEFPKEGPSILRIQQVVRGDSAAYFCASSPNGVGQPQHFGDGTRLSIL.

The chain combines TRBV7-9 with TRBJ2-1; tentative D call: TRBD1 (6 bases). CDR1 is SEHNR, CDR2 FQNEAQ, per germline (reference sequence). V was trimmed by 3 bases and J by 6 bases, leaving 9 bases between them. The CDR3 spans 13 residues. The CDR3 is CASSFGQTNEQFF. Here the CDR3 DNA reads TGTGCCAGCAGCTTCGGACAGACCAATGAGCAGTTCTTC.

This clonotype was detected only a few times. The V gene is TRBV4-2, the J gene TRBJ2-5; 10 nucleotides align to TRBD2. The J call may be mistaken, given a closer DNA end match to TRBJ2-7. Germline V lookup: CDR1 LGHNA, CDR2 YNFKEQ. The CDR3 runs to 15 residues. Here the CDR3 DNA reads TGTGCCAGCAGCCCTACTAGCGGGATGAAGTACGAGCAGTACTTC. As protein: CASSPTSGMKYEQYF.

The table lists this clonotype with many counts. V and J are TRBV29-1 and TRBJ1-2; the D is unclear. The germline V and J ends were trimmed by 4 bases and 3 bases, with 9 bases remaining between them. The V gene's germline CDR1 is SQVTM and CDR2 ANQGSEA. This CDR3 comprises 12 residues. The CDR3 reads CSVGPAHYGYTF. CDR3 nucleotide sequence: TGCAGCGTTGGGCCTGCCCACTATGGCTACACCTTC.

The chain is built from TRBV12-3 or TRBV12-4 and TRBJ1-3; D gene uncertain. The CDR3 is 14 residues long. With 1 base removed from V and 2 bases from J, the gap between germline ends came to 6 bases. The CDR3 region has the DNA TGTGCCAGCAGTTTAGGGGAGGCTGGAAACACCATATATTTT. Amino acid sequence: CASSLGEAGNTIYF.

CDR3 protein: CASSSPGSTEAFF. The CDR3 nucleotides read TGTGCCAGCAGCTCCCCGGGAAGCACTGAAGCTTTCTTT. This chain uses TRBV7-2 with TRBJ1-1, with unresolved D. The CDR3 is 13 amino acids. Germline CDR1 and CDR2: SGHTA and FQGNSA. The germline V and J ends were trimmed by 4 bases and 4 bases, with 10 bases remaining between them. Supplemented by reference TRBV7-2 and TRBJ1-1, the full variable domain reads GAGVSQSPSNKVTEKGKDVELRCDPISGHTALYWYRQSLGQGLEFLIYFQGNSAPDKSGLPSDRFSAERTGGSVSTLTIQRTQQEDSAVYLCASSSPGSTEAFFGQGTRLTVV.

There are a few counts of this clonotype. The chain joins TRBV10-3 to TRBJ2-2; TRBD1 matches 7 bases. Germline CDR1 and CDR2: ENHRY and SYGVKD. The V segment lost 11 bases and the J segment 0 bases; nucleotides outside the gene matches: 6. This CDR3 is built from 14 residues. CDR3 DNA sequence: TGTGCCGTCCCCGGGACAGCGAACACCGGGGAGCTGTTTTTT. Translated, it gives CAVPGTANTGELFF.

The table lists this clonotype with a few counts. The chain has TRBV9 and TRBJ2-1; weak D call: TRBD2 (6 bases). The J call could be wrong; TRBJ2-5 is a better fit for the DNA end. CDR1 and CDR2 from the germline V gene are SGDLS and YYNGEE. The CDR3 is 15 amino acids. In DNA, the CDR3 is TGTGCCAGCAGCGTTTCGGGGGTGGTAGCGGAGACCCAGTACTTC. Translating gives CASSVSGVVAETQYF.

This clonotype has just a few counts. The CDR3 DNA sequence: TGCGCCAGCAGCCTTAGGGTTGATGACACTGAAGCTTTCTTT. Protein product: CASSLRVDDTEAFF. This chain links TRBV5-1 with TRBJ1-1; D is ambiguous. This CDR3 comprises 14 residues. The V end was cut by 4 bases, the J end by 3 bases, with 13 bases between. CDR1 is SGHRS and CDR2 is YFSETQ in the germline V gene.

This chain uses TRBV29-1 with TRBJ2-2; D is unclear. V was trimmed by 5 bases and J by 0 bases, leaving 7 bases between them. Germline CDR1 and CDR2: SQVTM and ANQGSEA. The CDR3 sequence is 13 residues long. The CDR3 DNA sequence: TGCAGCGTTAGTAGGGCGAACACCGGGGAGCTGTTTTTT. Residues: CSVSRANTGELFF.

This clonotype has at least ten counts. The V gene is TRBV9, the J gene TRBJ2-1; no definite D call. CDR1 is SGDLS and CDR2 is YYNGEE in the germline V gene. Between the trimmed V and J ends, which lost 0 bases and 4 bases, there was a span of 5 bases. CDR3 length: 13 residues. This CDR3 is CASSVEGYNEQFF. Here the CDR3 DNA reads TGTGCCAGCAGCGTAGAAGGGTACAATGAGCAGTTCTTC.

This rearrangement joins TRBV11-2 to TRBJ1-4; a possible D gene is TRBD1 (5 bases). This CDR3 is built from 16 residues. V was trimmed by 2 bases and J by 8 bases, leaving 18 bases between them. From germline, CDR1 is SGHAT and CDR2 FQNNGV. The CDR3 DNA reads TGTGCCAGCAGCTTATCTCACCCACAGGTGCGGGAAAAACTGTTTTTT. It specifies CASSLSHPQVREKLFF.

This chain joins TRBV4-2 and TRBJ2-7; 12 bases fit TRBD1. This CDR3 spans 18 amino acids. The germline V gene has CDR1 LGHNA and CDR2 YNFKEQ. Unmatched junction bases numbered 9, after V lost 1 base and J lost 2 bases. The CDR3 spells CASSQVSQGTGGAYEQYF. For the CDR3, the DNA is TGTGCCAGCAGCCAAGTTTCCCAGGGGACAGGGGGCGCCTACGAGCAGTACTTC.

The V and J genes are TRBV24-1 and TRBJ2-1, with TRBD2 matching over 8 bases. CDR1 and CDR2 (germline): KGHDR, SFDVKD. This CDR3 is built from 18 residues. The ends lost 0 bases at V and 7 bases at J; junction bases unmatched: 13. The CDR3 nucleotides read TGTGCCACCAGTGATTTGTCTACCGGGCTAGCGGGTGCGAATGAGCAGTTCTTC. Protein product: CATSDLSTGLAGANEQFF.